This T cell receptor (beta chain) is from a study of CD8 T cells in ankylosing spondylitis. Study results and limitations: Seemingly distinctive of ankylosing spondylitis blood was a TCR beta motif formed by eight highly homologous variants.

V was clipped by 11 bases and J by 8 bases; unmatched bases: 0. The germline CDR1 and CDR2 sequences are SEHNR and FQNEAQ (reference sequence). This CDR3 contains 9 residues. Each CDR3 protein gets one entry after TCRdb re-called the 5' RACE reads with MiXCR. The repertoire holds approximately 220,000 distinct CDR3 sequences, with roughly 18% as singletons. This clonotype was observed a handful of times. Its target is not known. The specimen sequenced was blood, either unsorted or a sorted T cell fraction (not recorded which). The chain has TRBV7-9 and TRBJ2-1; 7 nucleotides align to TRBD2. This clonotype was obtained from a male donor with ankylosing spondylitis. The CDR3 bases are TGTGCCGGGGGGGATGAGCAGTTCTTC. The encoded protein is CAGGDEQFF.